Shown below are 13 T cell receptor beta chains from a single sample sequenced in a study of blood T cells in healthy people across ages. The use of a sample-barcoded 5' primer and a J-beta primer mix characterized a second PCR of about 6 to 12 cycles. Each CDR3 protein gets one entry after TCRdb re-called the 5' RACE reads with MiXCR. This sample carries approximately 360,000 distinct CDR3 sequences, 45% to 60% of them seen once, and the ten largest clones take under 65%. Source material: blood. These receptors came from a man between 60 and 75 years old in good health.

This clonotype was found a few times. V is TRBV28 and J is TRBJ2-7, with D possibly TRBD2 on 6 matching bases. The last part of the DNA fits TRBJ2-4 better; the J call may be wrong. The CDR3 extends over 16 amino acids. Germline loops: CDR1 MDHEN, CDR2 SYDVKM. The CDR3 DNA reads as TGTGCCAGCAGTCCCCTAGGGCTGGCGGGGAAAAACATTCAGTACTTC. Protein product: CASSPLGLAGKNIQYF.

The genes are TRBV20-1 and TRBJ2-4, with a possible D match to TRBD1 (6 bases). Germline CDR1 reads DFQATT; CDR2 reads SNEGSKA (reference sequence). V was pared by 3 bases and J by 0 bases, with 24 bases between. This CDR3 region has 19 residues. In DNA, the CDR3 is TGCAGTGCTAGGGCCAAATCTTACAGGGACCTGGTAGCCAAAAACATTCAGTACTTC. Translation: CSARAKSYRDLVAKNIQYF.

Ten or more counts support this clonotype. The chain links TRBV27 to TRBJ2-7, with D perhaps matching TRBD1 or TRBD2 (5 bases each). Per germline, CDR1 MNHEY and CDR2 SMNVEV (reference sequence). Trimming cost V 4 bases and J 2 bases, with 15 bases left between them. CDR3 size: 15 residues. The CDR3 loop reads CASSSGLGTTYEQYF. DNA for the CDR3: TGTGCCAGCAGTTCCGGGCTCGGGACCACCTACGAGCAGTACTTC.

This clonotype was seen many times. V usage is TRBV7-8 and J usage is TRBJ2-7; TRBD2 is a possible D gene (5 bases). Looked up from germline, CDR1 is SGHVS and CDR2 is FQNEAQ. V dropped 3 bases and J dropped 0 bases, with 9 bases sitting between them. The CDR3 covers 14 residues. DNA for the CDR3: TGTGCCAGCAGCTTGACTACGATCTCCTACGAGCAGTACTTC. It is translated as CASSLTTISYEQYF.

Worth noting for this clonotype: A much larger clone differs by one base, so this may be a read error. V usage is TRBV13 and J usage is TRBJ2-1; D possibly matches TRBD1 or TRBD2 (5 bases each). Germline CDR1 is PRHDT and CDR2 is FYEKMQ (reference sequence). The CDR3 covers 16 residues. In DNA, the CDR3 is TGTGCCAGCACCGAGAGGGGCGGGCCTCGGAACAATAAGCAGTTCTTC. This encodes CASTERGGPRNNKQFF.

The chain employs TRBV2 and TRBJ2-7; 9 bases align to TRBD1. Trimming at V came to 6 bases and at J to 2 bases, leaving 8 bases not matched to a gene. The CDR3 consists of 15 residues. Germline V gives CDR1 SNHLY, CDR2 FYNNEI. CDR3 coding DNA: TGTGCCAGCAGAAGGATGGGGGACAGGGCCTACGAGCAGTACTTC. Residues: CASRRMGDRAYEQYF.

V usage is TRBV4-1 and J usage is TRBJ2-2, with TRBD2 matching 8 bases. Germline loops: CDR1 MGHRA, CDR2 YSYEKL. This CDR3 spans 16 amino acids. The trim removed 1 base at V and 10 bases at J, leaving 11 bases unmatched. The CDR3 region has the DNA TGCGCCAGCAGCCAAGCTCAGCGGGAGAGTTGGGAGGAGCTGTTTTTT. As protein: CASSQAQRESWEELFF.

This clonotype was seen just once. The V call is TRBV29-1, the J call TRBJ2-1; D is perhaps TRBD2 (6 bases). The tail of the sequence fits TRBJ2-7 better, so the J call may be wrong. Germline CDR1 and CDR2: SQVTM and ANQGSEA. This CDR3 region has 11 residues. As DNA, the CDR3 is TGCAGCGTTGCCGGGGGCTACGAGCAGTACTTC. Translation: CSVAGGYEQYF.

This chain uses TRBV29-1 with TRBJ2-7; D might be TRBD2 (6 bases). CDR3 length: 15 amino acids. Between the trimmed V and J ends, which lost 1 base and 10 bases, there was a span of 23 bases. Looked up from germline, CDR1 is SQVTM and CDR2 is ANQGSEA. Here the CDR3 DNA reads TGCAGCGTTGAAGCCCCCCAGGGTCCCGGGGAGGCCCAGTACTTC. Translation gives CSVEAPQGPGEAQYF.

The J gene is TRBJ2-1, the V gene TRBV5-4; D gene uncertain. Germline V CDR1 and CDR2: SGHNT, YYREEE (reference sequence). Between the trimmed V and J ends, which lost 3 bases and 13 bases, there was a span of 11 bases. The CDR3 has 11 amino acids. The CDR3, as DNA: TGTGCCAGCAGCTCAACAGCTACCCAGTTCTTC. Protein sequence: CASSSTATQFF.

V is TRBV28 and J is TRBJ2-7; the match to TRBD2 covers 10 bases. Germline assignment: CDR1 MDHEN and CDR2 SYDVKM. The V and J ends lost 6 bases and 2 bases, in that order; junction bases with no gene match: 7. The CDR3 spans 15 residues. CDR3 sequence reads: CASSPRTSGPYEQYF. CDR3 DNA sequence: TGTGCCAGCAGCCCCAGGACTAGCGGTCCCTACGAGCAGTACTTC. Full variable domain (missing parts from reference TRBV28 and TRBJ2-7): DVKVTQSSRYLVKRTGEKVFLECVQDMDHENMFWYRQDPGLGLRLIYFSYDVKMKEKGDIPEGYSVSREKKERFSLILESASTNQTSMYLCASSPRTSGPYEQYFGPGTRLTVT.

About this clonotype: Given a much more abundant clone one base away, this may be a read error. The V call is TRBV5-1, the J call TRBJ2-7; the D gene could be TRBD1 or TRBD2 (5 bases each). CDR1 is SGHRS and CDR2 is YFSETQ in the germline V gene. The CDR3 runs 15 residues. Trimming shortened V by 5 bases and J by 2 bases, and 17 bases separated the two germline ends. The CDR3 DNA reads TGCGCCAGCAGGAACCCCGGGACCGGGGCCTACGAGCAGTACTTC. Residues: CASRNPGTGAYEQYF.

The chain has TRBV4-3 and TRBJ1-1, with 7 bases fitting TRBD1. The J segment lost 5 bases and the V segment lost 4 bases, leaving 7 bases of the junction unmatched. Germline loops: CDR1 LGHNA, CDR2 YSLEER. The CDR3 extends over 14 amino acids. The CDR3, as DNA: TGCGCCAGCAGCCCCAATCTGGACAGGACTGAAGCTTTCTTT. Its translation: CASSPNLDRTEAFF.